Detailed here is one T cell receptor (beta chain). Antigen unknown. CDR1 is SGHAT and CDR2 is FQNNGV in the germline V gene. The CDR3 loop spans 15 amino acids. V lost 5 bases, J lost 0 bases, and 12 bases lay in between. This table comes from immunoSEQ multiplex PCR, and its TCRdb copy is limited to in-frame clones, with some not included. The data hold tens of thousands of clones, with about 91% observed a single time. This sample was included in a study of T cell responses to AZD1222 COVID-19 vaccine. Study findings and constraints: Spike regions recognized by vaccine-associated CD4 TCRs spanned the protein, led by 160-218 and 743-854.

This clonotype originated in an adult who received the AZD1222 COVID-19 vaccine. This rearrangement joins TRBV11-2 to TRBJ2-3; maybe TRBD2 (6 bases). Sequences were derived from peripheral blood, sampled 28 days after the second AZD1222 dose. The CDR3 nucleotides are TGTGCCAGCAGCCCGAGTAGCGGAAGCACAGATACGCAGTATTTT. It is translated as CASSPSSGSTDTQYF.